These 14 T cell receptor beta chains share one sample of origin, sequenced in a study of blood T cell repertoires in COVID-19. Clones were read by immunoSEQ multiplex PCR, and TCRdb kept only the in-frame ones, dropping some. The table lists approximately 170,000 clones, approximately 90% of them singletons. Sequencing input: peripheral blood. These receptors were collected from a man in his thirties or forties with acute or convalescent COVID-19.

The V call is TRBV19, the J call TRBJ1-2; D not resolved. The CDR3 length is 13 residues. Germline assignment: CDR1 LNHDA and CDR2 SQIVND (reference sequence). Trimming pared 2 bases from V and 10 bases from J, leaving 14 bases between. CDR3 region: CASSIRGERDYTF. CDR3 nucleotide sequence: TGTGCCAGTAGTATACGGGGAGAACGGGACTACACCTTC. Together with reference TRBV19 and TRBJ1-2, the CDR3 gives the full variable domain: DGGITQSPKYLFRKEGQNVTLSCEQNLNHDAMYWYRQDPGQGLRLIYYSQIVNDFQKGDIAEGYSVSREKKESFPLTVTSAQKNPTAFYLCASSIRGERDYTFGSGTRLTVV.

V usage is TRBV28 and J usage is TRBJ1-2; 9 nucleotides agree with TRBD1. The J segment lost 8 bases and the V segment lost 2 bases, leaving 9 bases of the junction unmatched. The germline gives CDR1 MDHEN, CDR2 SYDVKM. This CDR3 has 15 amino acids. The CDR3 sequence is CASSLVGTGLEGYTF. The CDR3 coding sequence is TGTGCCAGCAGTTTAGTAGGGACAGGGCTCGAGGGCTACACCTTC.

This sequence joins TRBV5-1 and TRBJ2-1, with TRBD2 matching 9 bases. Germline V gene sequence: CDR1 SGHRS, CDR2 YFSETQ. CDR3 length: 15 amino acids. J gave up 7 bases and V 4 bases, and 9 bases lay outside the gene matches. CDR3: CASSGTSRPENEQFF. The CDR3 nucleotides read TGCGCCAGCAGCGGGACTAGCAGACCAGAAAATGAGCAGTTCTTC.

The chain couples TRBV4-2 to TRBJ1-4; tentatively, D is TRBD1 (6 bases). The CDR3 extends over 15 amino acids. V shed 4 bases and J shed 8 bases, with 17 bases lying between them. Germline CDR1 is LGHNA and CDR2 is YNFKEQ. This CDR3 is CASSPNNRESEKLFF. CDR3 in DNA: TGTGCCAGCAGCCCAAATAACAGGGAAAGCGAAAAACTGTTTTTT.

This chain connects TRBV4-1 to TRBJ2-1, with D perhaps matching TRBD1 (6 bases). V lost 1 base and J 8 bases, leaving 15 bases between the germline ends. CDR3 length: 15 residues. Germline V gene data show CDR1 as MGHRA and CDR2 as YSYEKL. The CDR3 region is CASSQVAGAGDEQFF. DNA of the CDR3: TGCGCCAGCAGCCAAGTGGCAGGGGCTGGGGATGAGCAGTTCTTC.

The CDR3 coding sequence is TGCGCCAGCAGCCAAGGCATAGGACAGGGGCATCAGCCCCAGCATTTT. It encodes CASSQGIGQGHQPQHF. The V and J genes are TRBV4-1 and TRBJ1-5; 9 bases map to TRBD1. Germline CDR1 is MGHRA and CDR2 is YSYEKL. The V segment lost 1 base and the J segment 5 bases; nucleotides outside the gene matches: 6. The CDR3 spans 16 residues.

The chain uses TRBV5-1 and TRBJ1-5, with D possibly TRBD1 on 5 matching bases. Germline lookup yields CDR1 SGHRS and CDR2 YFSETQ. The V gene lost 0 bases and the J gene lost 7 bases, with 14 bases spanning the gap. The CDR3 runs to 15 residues. Here the CDR3 DNA reads TGCGCCAGCAGCTTGGGGGAGGCAGGGTCGCAGCCCCAGCATTTT. Encoded protein: CASSLGEAGSQPQHF.

The CDR3 coding sequence is TGTGCCAGCAGTCTCAGGGACACCGGGGAGCTGTTTTTT. Protein: CASSLRDTGELFF. The gene calls are TRBV3-1 (or the pseudogene TRBV3-2) and TRBJ2-2; D is possibly TRBD1 (5 bases). The length of the CDR3 is 13 residues. The V gene's germline CDR1 is LGHDT and CDR2 YNNKEL (reference sequence). V was trimmed by 6 bases and J by 3 bases, leaving 8 bases between them.

The genes are TRBV11-2 and TRBJ2-4, with 11 bases identical to TRBD2. The CDR3 sequence is 16 residues long. Germline assignment: CDR1 SGHAT and CDR2 FQNNGV. V dropped 4 bases and J dropped 0; count of bases not matched to a gene: 2. CDR3 nucleotides: TGTGCCAGCAGCTCCGGACTAGCGGGAGCCAAAAACATTCAGTACTTC. It translates to CASSSGLAGAKNIQYF.

The J gene is TRBJ2-4, the V gene TRBV19, with 9 bases lining up with TRBD1. The V and J ends lost 10 bases and 7 bases, in that order; junction bases with no gene match: 11. The CDR3 is made up of 14 amino acids. Germline CDR1 and CDR2: LNHDA and SQIVND (reference sequence). In nucleotides, the CDR3 is TGTGCCACCCTCCAGGGGGACAGGGAGAACATTCAGTACTTC. Translating gives CATLQGDRENIQYF.

The chain has TRBV3-1 (or the pseudogene TRBV3-2) and TRBJ1-4; D is perhaps TRBD1 (5 bases). This CDR3 contains 13 residues. V lost 8 bases to trimming and J lost 0 bases, with 7 bases between them. The germline gives CDR1 LGHDT, CDR2 YNNKEL (reference sequence). The CDR3: CASGTATNEKLFF. The CDR3 DNA reads as TGTGCCAGCGGGACTGCAACTAATGAAAAACTGTTTTTT.

This clone has a single count. The rearrangement joins TRBV28 to TRBJ2-2; maybe TRBD1 (6 bases). Germline V gives CDR1 MDHEN, CDR2 SYDVKM. Trimming pared 5 bases from V and 4 bases from J, leaving 17 bases between. The CDR3 has 16 amino acids. This chain's CDR3 is CASSQVGDISTGELFF. The CDR3 DNA sequence: TGTGCCAGCAGTCAAGTAGGGGACATTTCCACCGGGGAGCTGTTTTTT. Drawing the rest from reference TRBV28 and TRBJ2-2, the complete variable domain is DVKVTQSSRYLVKRTGEKVFLECVQDMDHENMFWYRQDPGLGLRLIYFSYDVKMKEKGDIPEGYSVSREKKERFSLILESASTNQTSMYLCASSQVGDISTGELFFGEGSRLTVL.

The chain combines TRBV19 with TRBJ1-1; 7 nucleotides align to TRBD1. This CDR3 is 12 amino acids long. V was clipped by 6 bases and J by 5 bases; unmatched bases: 3. The V gene's germline CDR1 is LNHDA and CDR2 SQIVND (reference sequence). The CDR3 protein is CASSFRGTEAFF. As DNA, the CDR3 is TGTGCCAGTAGCTTCAGGGGGACTGAAGCTTTCTTT.

The V call is TRBV7-2, the J call TRBJ1-4; tentative D call: TRBD1 (5 bases). Trimming removed 5 bases at V and 4 bases at J, with 20 bases between. CDR1 SGHTA and CDR2 FQGNSA come from the germline V gene. The CDR3 has 17 amino acids. DNA of the CDR3: TGTGCCAGCAGCACCGGGGGTCGCGGGTCAAATAATGAAAAACTGTTTTTT. Amino acids: CASSTGGRGSNNEKLFF.